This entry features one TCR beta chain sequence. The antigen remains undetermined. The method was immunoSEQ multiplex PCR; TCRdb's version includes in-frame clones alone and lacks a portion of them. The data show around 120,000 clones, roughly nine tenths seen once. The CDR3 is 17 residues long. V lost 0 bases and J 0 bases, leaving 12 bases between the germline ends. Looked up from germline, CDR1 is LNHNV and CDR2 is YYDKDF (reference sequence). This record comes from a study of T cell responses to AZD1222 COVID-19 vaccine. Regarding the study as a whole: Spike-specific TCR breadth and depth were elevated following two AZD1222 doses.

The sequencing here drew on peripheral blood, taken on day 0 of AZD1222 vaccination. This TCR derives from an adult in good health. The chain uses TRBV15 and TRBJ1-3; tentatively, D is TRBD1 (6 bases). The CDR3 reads CATSRDSGEISGNTIYF. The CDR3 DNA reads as TGTGCCACCAGCAGAGATTCAGGGGAGATCTCTGGAAACACCATATATTTT.